The TCR beta chain under discussion was sequenced for a study of blood T cell repertoires in COVID-19. Background on the study: The samples span acute and convalescent COVID-19 from the United States, Italy and Spain.

As processed by the authors: Estimated nucleated cell counts came from reference gene primer amplification. TCRdb's copy holds only in-frame clones and misses some; the assay was immunoSEQ multiplex PCR. That table supplies the V and J calls and clone size; D and trimming were determined from the DNA. Of 120,000 to 150,000 clones detected, roughly 79% appear once; the ten largest clones hold 7% to 10%. Trimming removed 4 bases from V and 4 bases from J, with 14 bases in between. Germline V gene data show CDR1 as LNHDA and CDR2 as SQIVND (reference sequence). CDR3 size: 15 residues. This clonotype originated in a human donor with acute or convalescent COVID-19. The donor label of this sample is uncertain. Sequencing was carried out using peripheral blood. This rearrangement joins TRBV19 to TRBJ1-5, with a weak D call TRBD1 (6 bases). This chain's CDR3 is CASSRAGADNQPQHF. The CDR3, as DNA: TGTGCCAGTAGTAGGGCAGGGGCCGATAATCAGCCCCAGCATTTT.